The clone carrying this TCR beta chain was counted many times. Produced via immunoSEQ multiplex PCR; TCRdb's table is partial and in-frame only. Of about 250,000 clones in the sample, about four fifths were seen once. Trimming left V 1 base short and J 6 bases short, with 10 bases between. CDR3 length: 14 residues. The germline CDR1 and CDR2 sequences are KGHSH and LQKENI. The sample comes from a study of blood T cell repertoires in COVID-19. This clonotype was sampled from a man aged 80 or over with acute or convalescent COVID-19. The J gene is TRBJ2-1, the V gene TRBV18; weak D call: TRBD2 (6 bases). The material sequenced was peripheral blood. CDR3 sequence (DNA): TGTGCCAGCTCACCACGCGGGGACCCCAATGAGCAGTTCTTC. Protein: CASSPRGDPNEQFF.